This T cell receptor beta chain came from a study of blood T cell repertoires in COVID-19 (dated by TCRdb to the early 2020s). For the wider study: Collaborator samples came from the United States, Italy and Spain and covered acute and convalescent phases of COVID-19. The material from the prospective study consisted of cDNA or gDNA derived from T cells, B-cell-depleted T cells, or PBMCs. The dataset comprised deeply sampled blood TCRbeta repertoires from subjects exposed to, actively infected with, or recovered from COVID-19. Where available, HLA class I and class II types were obtained from metadata supplied by the sample provider rather than from assay-based typing. The repertoires were made available in a free public database intended to serve as a resource for research on the immune response to SARS-CoV-2. The samples were drawn from the first 160 participants of the ongoing ImmuneRACE study and from under 1,500 subjects provided by 6 global collaborators. The sample metadata nearly always contained a de-identified subject ID, COVID-19 status, age in years and sex. Study-level results and caveats: The quantity of clinical and demographic metadata differed by source and by participant and was supplied without curation.

This clone occurred a few times. Its target antigen remains unknown. Base-call qualities are not available, and no considerably larger clone is one nucleotide away. TCRbeta CDR3 regions were amplified from genomic DNA by means of the immunoSEQ Assay, a bias-controlled multiplex PCR. On the study's bioinformatics: The number of nucleated cells in each sample was estimated by amplification of reference gene primers within the assay. To quantify the absolute abundance of each unique TCRbeta CDR3 rearrangement, sequence reads were collapsed and filtered. For each sample, productive Simpson clonality was calculated as the square root of Simpson's diversity index over productive rearrangements. Not all clones reach the TCRdb copy of this immuneACCESS table, which keeps in-frame sequences only. Checked studies attribute under half of the gap to unresolved V genes and leave the rest unexplained. V, J and clone size derive from that table, while D and trimming were established from the DNA sequence. The sample table contains about 120,000 clones; only one count was recorded for about 83% of them. The ten largest clones capture roughly 6.2% of the sample.

The CDR3 spans 15 residues, from the cysteine through the phenylalanine. Just CDR3 DNA is preserved here, 45 bases in frame from base 1. V ends up 1 base short and J 8 bases short, with an unmatched junction base count of 6. As encoded in the germline V gene, CDR1 is SGDLS while CDR2 is YYNGEE. The collaborating institutions used their own protocols to collect whole blood in K2EDTA tubes. For TCRbeta analysis, collaborators shipped samples as frozen whole blood, isolated PBMCs, or DNA extracted from either of those sample types. The chain joins TRBV9 to TRBJ1-6; the central 7 bases match TRBD1. This clonotype was obtained from an older man with acute or convalescent COVID-19. The material sequenced was peripheral blood. This receptor carries the CDR3 CASSVSQGVDSPLHF. The nucleotide sequence is TGTGCCAGCAGCGTAAGTCAGGGGGTAGATTCACCCCTCCACTTT.